The text below deals with one TCR beta chain. Its target is not known. There are 15 residues in the CDR3. Trimming took off 4 bases at V and 7 bases at J, with 17 bases between the two ends. Germline loops: CDR1 SGHRS, CDR2 YFSETQ. This specimen belongs to a study of CD4 T cells in relation to SARS-CoV-2 and coronaviruses. About the research overall: After approximately 10 days of antigen culture, PBMC TCR beta CDR3s were sequenced.

CD4+ T cells from unexposed donors were obtained before the COVID-19 pandemic (2011-2018). The cells were cultured for around ten days before CD4+ T cells were isolated. Measured with immunoSEQ multiplex PCR; TCRdb has only the in-frame clones, and not every one. The table includes about 24,000 clones, approximately 76% detected once. This receptor was taken from a human donor in good health. The chain combines TRBV5-1 with TRBJ2-2, with D possibly being TRBD1 or TRBD2 (5 bases each). Sequenced input: CD4+ T cells from PBMCs, cultured in vitro. CDR3 residues: CASSPGSGAFGELFF. The CDR3, as DNA: TGCGCCAGCAGCCCGGGTTCCGGGGCTTTCGGGGAGCTGTTTTTT.